The rows below give T cell receptor beta chains drawn from one sample of a study of neurological immune-mediated disorders. TCRdb re-called the 5' RACE reads with MiXCR, one entry per CDR3 protein. The repertoire has about 120,000 distinct CDR3 sequences, roughly 3.2% of them found once; the top ten carry about 1.2%. Sequenced input: PBMCs. All receptors come from a woman in her 30s with multiple sclerosis. The CDR3 runs from the conserved cysteine through the conserved F or W. The order of the fields is V gene, clone size, J gene, D gene, CDR3 DNA, CDR3 protein. D genes are given only for firm matches. Size tells how often a clone was seen (once, few, many) or the class of an expanded clone, and some rows leave it out.

v_call: TRBV2; clone_size: many; j_call: TRBJ1-5; d_call: NA; cdr3_nt: TGTGCCAGCAGTGCGGAGACGGCCCAGCATTTT; cdr3_aa: CASSAETAQHF
v_call: TRBV5-1; clone_size: many; j_call: TRBJ1-1; d_call: NA; cdr3_nt: TGCGCCAGCAGCTTGAGCGTGACCGCCGAAGCTTTCTTT; cdr3_aa: CASSLSVTAEAFF
v_call: TRBV7-2; clone_size: many; j_call: TRBJ2-2; d_call: TRBD2; cdr3_nt: TGTGCCAGCAGCCAGTCCGGGGGGTTCACCGGGGAGCTGTTTTTT; cdr3_aa: CASSQSGGFTGELFF
v_call: TRBV4-3; clone_size: many; j_call: TRBJ1-2; d_call: NA; cdr3_nt: TGCGCCAGCAGCCAAGACTGGTTGGGGAATAACTATGGCTACACCTTC; cdr3_aa: CASSQDWLGNNYGYTF
v_call: TRBV5-1; clone_size: few; j_call: TRBJ1-1; d_call: NA; cdr3_nt: TGCGCCAGCATGGTACGACAGAACACTGAAGCTTTCTTT; cdr3_aa: CASMVRQNTEAFF
v_call: TRBV5-1; clone_size: many; j_call: TRBJ2-1; d_call: NA; cdr3_nt: TGCGCCAGCAGCTTCTGGACGGATCAGACTGAGCAGTTCTTC; cdr3_aa: CASSFWTDQTEQFF
v_call: TRBV3-1; clone_size: many; j_call: TRBJ2-5; d_call: NA; cdr3_nt: TGTGCCAGCAGCCAAGATACGGCCCGCCTCAGTGAGACCCAGTACTTC; cdr3_aa: CASSQDTARLSETQYF
v_call: TRBV20-1; clone_size: NA; j_call: TRBJ1-1; d_call: NA; cdr3_nt: TGCAGTGCCTTTGGGGTGTTGGCTGAAGCTTTCTTT; cdr3_aa: CSAFGVLAEAFF
v_call: TRBV20-1; clone_size: many; j_call: TRBJ2-5; d_call: NA; cdr3_nt: TGCAGTGCTAGTCCCTCTCTTATGGACCAGTACCAAGAGACCCAGTACTTC; cdr3_aa: CSASPSLMDQYQETQYF
v_call: TRBV7-9; clone_size: many; j_call: TRBJ2-2; d_call: TRBD1; cdr3_nt: TGTGCCAGCAGCTTTCGGACAGGGGACTTTGGAACCGGGGAGCTGTTTTTT; cdr3_aa: CASSFRTGDFGTGELFF
v_call: TRBV20-1; clone_size: many; j_call: TRBJ2-7; d_call: NA; cdr3_nt: TGCAGTGCTAGCACCGGGGCCAGCTACGAGCAGTACTTC; cdr3_aa: CSASTGASYEQYF
v_call: TRBV18; clone_size: NA; j_call: TRBJ1-1; d_call: NA; cdr3_nt: TGTGCCAGCTCACCGGGGCAGAATCCGAACACTGAAGCTTTCTTT; cdr3_aa: CASSPGQNPNTEAFF
v_call: TRBV7-2; clone_size: many; j_call: TRBJ1-5; d_call: NA; cdr3_nt: TGTGCCAGCAGCACAAGACAGGGCAATCAGCCCCAGCATTTT; cdr3_aa: CASSTRQGNQPQHF
v_call: TRBV5-5; clone_size: many; j_call: TRBJ2-5; d_call: TRBD2; cdr3_nt: TGTGCCAGCAGCACGACTAGCGGGAGTGGAAAAGAGACCCAGTACTTC; cdr3_aa: CASSTTSGSGKETQYF
v_call: TRBV20-1; clone_size: many; j_call: TRBJ1-2; d_call: NA; cdr3_nt: TGCAGTGCTAGTCGCTCGGATAGCTATGGCTACACCTTC; cdr3_aa: CSASRSDSYGYTF
v_call: TRBV27; clone_size: many; j_call: TRBJ1-5; d_call: NA; cdr3_nt: TGTGCCAGCAGTCTCGAGGGACAACAGCCCCAGCATTTT; cdr3_aa: CASSLEGQQPQHF
v_call: TRBV7-9; clone_size: many; j_call: TRBJ2-1; d_call: TRBD2; cdr3_nt: TGTGCCAGCAGCCAGGGACTAGCGGGAGAAGGCAATGAGCAGTTCTTC; cdr3_aa: CASSQGLAGEGNEQFF